This is a list of T cell receptor beta chains from one sample in a study of T cells in Graves' hyperthyroidism and ophthalmopathy. TCRdb recomputed calls from the multiplex PCR reads with MiXCR, one row per CDR3 protein. Here the sample spans 350,000 to 450,000 distinct CDR3 sequences, roughly an eighth being singletons. Sequencing was carried out using blood. Source of these receptors: a man aged 50 or older with Graves' ophthalmopathy. Each CDR3 is given with its conserved first and last residue. The D gene is left open where the match is weak. Where a row states a size, it is once, few, many or the class of an expanded clone; other rows omit it.

>15|TRBJ2-5|TRBV20-1|.|many
TGCAGTGCTAGAGATGGCAGTACGTACCAAGAGACCCAGTACTTC
CSARDGSTYQETQYF
>14|TRBJ1-3|TRBV29-1|.|.
TGCAGCGTTGAGCCCCGACAGATTGGAAACACCATATATTTT
CSVEPRQIGNTIYF
>16|TRBJ2-7|TRBV4-2|.|many
TGTGCCAGCAGCCAAGACCAGTCTGCGCTATGGGGCGAGCAGTACTTC
CASSQDQSALWGEQYF
>20|TRBJ2-2|TRBV6-1|.|few
TGTGCCAGCAGTGAAGCCCTCGTGAGGGGCGTATCGGCTTTCACCGGGGAGCTGTTTTTT
CASSEALVRGVSAFTGELFF
>15|TRBJ2-7|TRBV7-9|.|many
TGTGCCAGCAGCTTAAGCGGGTCAACTTCCTACGAGCAGTACTTC
CASSLSGSTSYEQYF
>14|TRBJ2-7|TRBV6-5|.|.
TGTGCCAGCAGCTACGGACAGCCTCCTGGCGAGCAGTACTTC
CASSYGQPPGEQYF
>12|TRBJ2-7|TRBV29-1|.|few
TGCAGCATCCCCCTAGGACGCCACGAGCAGTACTTC
CSIPLGRHEQYF
>15|TRBJ2-3|TRBV11-2|.|many
TGTGCCAGCAGCTTTTCCGGGACCAAGGCAGATACGCAGTATTTT
CASSFSGTKADTQYF
>13|TRBJ2-7|TRBV2|.|many
TGTGCCAGCAGTTACAGCGATTTCTACGAGCAGTACTTC
CASSYSDFYEQYF
>16|TRBJ2-7|TRBV6-5|.|.
TGTGCCAGCAGTTACTCGTGGGGACGCTCCTACAATGAGCAGTACTTC
CASSYSWGRSYNEQYF
>15|TRBJ2-2|TRBV18|.|many
TGTGCCAGCTCACCTTTCGATCCACGCACCGGGGAGCTGTTTTTT
CASSPFDPRTGELFF
>14|TRBJ1-3|TRBV12-3/TRBV12-4|TRBD1|few
TGTGCCAGCAGGAAGACCGGGACAGAAAACACCATATATTTT
CASRKTGTENTIYF
>11|TRBJ2-7|TRBV29-1|.|.
TGCAGCGTTCAGAACACCTACGAGCAGTACTTC
CSVQNTYEQYF
>16|TRBJ2-5|TRBV11-2|TRBD2|few
TGTGCCAGCAGCTTAATTGGGGGAGGGCCGGAGGAGACCCAGTACTTC
CASSLIGGGPEETQYF
>14|TRBJ2-4|TRBV20-1|TRBD2|many
TGCAGTGCTAGGATGACTAGCGGCAAAAACATTCAGTACTTC
CSARMTSGKNIQYF
>16|TRBJ2-7|TRBV4-1|TRBD1|few
TGCGCCAGCAGCCGCATGACAGGGTTGAGCTCCTACGAGCAGTACTTC
CASSRMTGLSSYEQYF
>16|TRBJ2-5|TRBV5-6|TRBD1|few
TGTGCCAGCAGCTTCACAGGGGATTCGTACCAAGAGACCCAGTACTTC
CASSFTGDSYQETQYF
>15|TRBJ2-1|TRBV20-1|TRBD2|many
TGCAGTGCTCTTTCGGGACTAGCGGGAGACAATGAGCAGTTCTTC
CSALSGLAGDNEQFF
>12|TRBJ1-1|TRBV19|.|.
TGTTGGTTGGGACCCAAGAACACTGAAGCTTTCTTT
CWLGPKNTEAFF
>16|TRBJ1-1|TRBV28|.|many
TGTGCCAGCAGTTTTTCGGGAAAACCGATGAACACTGAAGCTTTCTTT
CASSFSGKPMNTEAFF
>13|TRBJ2-1|TRBV6-2/TRBV6-3|TRBD1|.
TGTGCCAGCAGCTTCCGGGACAGCAATGAGCAGTTCTTC
CASSFRDSNEQFF
>13|TRBJ1-2|TRBV10-3|.|.
TGTGCCATCACCCCGTGGGAGCTCTGTGGCTACACCTTC
CAITPWELCGYTF
>15|TRBJ2-1|TRBV2|.|many
TGTGCCAGCAGTGATATGAGCGGTCCCTACAATGAGCAGTTCTTC
CASSDMSGPYNEQFF
>15|TRBJ2-3|TRBV30|TRBD2|few
TGTGCCTGGAGGCGTTGGGAGGGCGGGACAGATACGCAGTATTTT
CAWRRWEGGTDTQYF
>14|TRBJ2-5|TRBV28|TRBD1|once
TGTGCCAGCAGTTTCCCCGGGACAGGAGAGACCCAGTACTTC
CASSFPGTGETQYF
>15|TRBJ2-7|TRBV5-1|.|.
TGCGCCAGCAGCCCTGAGGGGAGGAGCTCCTACGAGCAGTACTTC
CASSPEGRSSYEQYF
>16|TRBJ2-7|TRBV29-1|.|.
TGCAGCGTTGGGGGCACTTTGCGGGGTACTACCTACGAGCAGTACTTC
CSVGGTLRGTTYEQYF
>15|TRBJ1-3|TRBV7-6|.|many
TGTGCCAGCAGCTTCGGCCCAGGGAGAGGAAACACCATATATTTT
CASSFGPGRGNTIYF
>13|TRBJ1-1|TRBV18|.|many
TGTGCCAGCTCTAACGGGGGGGCCGCCGAAGCTTTCTTT
CASSNGGAAEAFF
>14|TRBJ2-1|TRBV29-1|.|few
TGCAGCGTTGAAGCACTAAGCTCCTACAATGAGCAGTTCTTC
CSVEALSSYNEQFF
>14|TRBJ2-7|TRBV7-3|TRBD2|many
TGTGCCAGCAGCTTTGCGGGAGGAGGCTACGAGCAGTACTTC
CASSFAGGGYEQYF
>17|TRBJ2-6|TRBV7-9|.|.
TGTGCCAGCAGCTTAGGACTGAGGGGCTCTGGGGCCAACGTCCTGACTTTC
CASSLGLRGSGANVLTF
>13|TRBJ1-6|TRBV5-1|.|many
TGCGCCACCCGAGACAGGCTGAATTCACCCCTCCACTTT
CATRDRLNSPLHF
>17|TRBJ2-2|TRBV9|TRBD1|few
TGTGCCAGCAGCGGAATGTTTGGACAGGGAAACACCGGGGAGCTGTTTTTT
CASSGMFGQGNTGELFF
>13|TRBJ2-4|TRBV30|.|many
TGTGCCTGGAGTGCGGGGAACAAAAACATTCAGTACTTC
CAWSAGNKNIQYF
>11|TRBJ2-7|TRBV29-1|.|many
TGCAGCGTCGACACTACCTACGAGCAGTACTTC
CSVDTTYEQYF
>17|TRBJ2-7|TRBV25-1|TRBD2|.
TGTGCCAGCAGTGAATATACAAAGGGACTAGCGGCCCCCGAGCAGTACTTC
CASSEYTKGLAAPEQYF
>16|TRBJ2-1|TRBV19|TRBD1|.
TGTGCCAGTAGTATAAAAGGGGGCCCGACCTACAATGAGCAGTTCTTC
CASSIKGGPTYNEQFF
>13|TRBJ1-5|TRBV6-6|TRBD1|few
TGTGCCAGCAGTTACGACAGGGTTCAGCCCCAGCATTTT
CASSYDRVQPQHF
>19|TRBJ2-6|TRBV19|TRBD2|few
TGTGCCAGTAGTATAGATCGTAGCTGGGGGGGAACTGGGGCCAACGTCCTGACTTTC
CASSIDRSWGGTGANVLTF
>15|TRBJ1-5|TRBV20-1|.|many
TGCAGTGCTAGACAAAACAGTGGGAGCAATCAGCCCCAGCATTTT
CSARQNSGSNQPQHF
>13|TRBJ2-3|TRBV5-6|.|few
TGTGCCAGCAGCCCCCTACAGGGCCAAGGGCAGTATTTT
CASSPLQGQGQYF
>18|TRBJ2-5|TRBV5-1|TRBD2|few
TGCGCCAGCAGCTTGGATCCCTCGACTAGCGGGAGAAGGGAGACCCAGTACTTC
CASSLDPSTSGRRETQYF
>13|TRBJ1-1|TRBV11-1|.|many
TGTGCCAGCAGCCTCAACAGGAACACTGAAGCTTTCTTT
CASSLNRNTEAFF
>14|TRBJ2-3|TRBV29-1|TRBD2|many
TGCAGCGTGGGGACTAGCGCTAGCACAGATACGCAGTATTTT
CSVGTSASTDTQYF